The 5 T cell receptor beta chains listed next were all sequenced from one sample in a study of blood T cell repertoires in COVID-19. Profiling relied on immunoSEQ multiplex PCR, and the TCRdb table lists in-frame clones only, not all of them. Among about 63,000 clones listed, about 80% were seen once. Sequencing was carried out using peripheral blood. Receptor source: a human donor in a cohort sampled during active COVID-19.

The chain uses TRBV30 and TRBJ2-5; 12 nucleotides agree with TRBD2. The CDR3 sequence is 15 residues long. With V trimmed by 1 base and J by 4 bases, 4 bases remained unmatched. Germline CDR1 GTSNPN, CDR2 SVGIG (reference sequence). DNA of the CDR3: TGTGCCTGGAGTGACGGACTAGCGGGAATAGAGACCCAGTACTTC. Protein sequence: CAWSDGLAGIETQYF.

The sample holds one count of this clone. The chain links TRBV6-5 to TRBJ1-2, with D unclear. The CDR3 extends over 13 amino acids. Trimming shortened V by 5 bases and J by 7 bases, and 14 bases separated the two germline ends. Germline CDR1 and CDR2: MNHEY and SVGAGI. The CDR3 is CASSPGAPGGYTF. The DNA of the CDR3 is TGTGCCAGCAGTCCCGGAGCACCTGGTGGCTACACCTTC.

The V call is TRBV4-3, the J call TRBJ2-1, with 8 positions matching TRBD2. Trimming took 1 base from V and 9 from J; bases not matched to a gene: 17. The V gene's germline CDR1 is LGHNA and CDR2 YSLEER. This CDR3 region has 18 residues. This CDR3 is CASSQASRGSGSGGEQFF. In nucleotides, the CDR3 is TGCGCCAGCAGCCAAGCTTCCCGAGGGAGCGGGAGTGGTGGTGAGCAGTTCTTC.

The rearrangement uses TRBV28 and TRBJ1-1, with D perhaps TRBD1 (6 bases). The V end was cut by 5 bases, the J end by 0 bases, with 10 bases between. CDR3 length: 14 residues. Germline V CDR1 and CDR2: MDHEN, SYDVKM. The CDR3 sequence is CASSEGGMNTEAFF. The CDR3 bases are TGTGCCAGCAGTGAAGGGGGTATGAACACTGAAGCTTTCTTT.

The V and J genes are TRBV10-1 and TRBJ2-1; 12 nucleotides line up with TRBD2. In germline, CDR1 is WNHNN, CDR2 SYGVQD (reference sequence). This CDR3 has 18 residues. V was clipped by 2 bases and J by 2 bases; unmatched bases: 7. This CDR3 reads CASSEGASGGAPYNEQFF. The DNA for the CDR3 is TGCGCCAGCAGTGAGGGGGCTAGCGGGGGGGCCCCCTACAATGAGCAGTTCTTC.